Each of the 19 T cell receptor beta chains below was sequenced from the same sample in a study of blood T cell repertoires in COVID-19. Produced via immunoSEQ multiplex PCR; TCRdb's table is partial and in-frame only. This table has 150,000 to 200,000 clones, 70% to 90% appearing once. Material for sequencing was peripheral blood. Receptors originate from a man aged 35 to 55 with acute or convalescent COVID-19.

The CDR3 loop is CASSGTPRKLDGYTF. DNA for the CDR3: TGTGCCAGCAGTGGGACACCCCGAAAGCTTGATGGCTACACCTTC. The rearrangement uses TRBV2 and TRBJ1-2, with a weak D call TRBD1 (5 bases). Germline CDR1 SNHLY, CDR2 FYNNEI. Trimming removed 4 bases from V and 6 bases from J, with 18 bases in between. This CDR3 has 15 amino acids.

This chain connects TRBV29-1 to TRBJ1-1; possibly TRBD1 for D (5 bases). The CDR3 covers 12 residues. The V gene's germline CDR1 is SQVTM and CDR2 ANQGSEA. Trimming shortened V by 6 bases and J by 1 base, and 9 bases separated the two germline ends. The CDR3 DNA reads TGCAGCGTCAGTCAGGGGAACACTGAAGCTTTCTTT. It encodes CSVSQGNTEAFF.

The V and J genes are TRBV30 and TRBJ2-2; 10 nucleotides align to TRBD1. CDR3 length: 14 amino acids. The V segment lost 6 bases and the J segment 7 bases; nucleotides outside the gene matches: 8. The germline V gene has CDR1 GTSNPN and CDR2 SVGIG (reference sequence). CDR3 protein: CACRRQGAGGELFF. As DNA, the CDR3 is TGTGCCTGCCGCAGACAGGGGGCGGGCGGGGAGCTGTTTTTT.

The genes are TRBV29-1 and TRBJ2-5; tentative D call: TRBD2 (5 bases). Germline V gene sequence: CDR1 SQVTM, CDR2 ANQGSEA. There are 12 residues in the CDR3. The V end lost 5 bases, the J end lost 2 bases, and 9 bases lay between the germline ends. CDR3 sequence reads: CSVSGGQETQYF. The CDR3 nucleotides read TGCAGCGTTTCAGGAGGTCAAGAGACCCAGTACTTC.

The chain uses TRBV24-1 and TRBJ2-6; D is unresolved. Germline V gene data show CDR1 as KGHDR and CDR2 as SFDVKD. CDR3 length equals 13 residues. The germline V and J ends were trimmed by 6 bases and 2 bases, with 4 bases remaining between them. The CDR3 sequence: CATSLPGANVLTF. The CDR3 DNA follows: TGTGCCACCAGTCTCCCTGGGGCCAACGTCCTGACTTTC.

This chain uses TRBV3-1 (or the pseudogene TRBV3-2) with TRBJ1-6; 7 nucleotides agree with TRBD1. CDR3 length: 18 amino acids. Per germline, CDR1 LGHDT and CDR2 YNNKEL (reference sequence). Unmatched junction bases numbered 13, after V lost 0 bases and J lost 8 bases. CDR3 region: CASSQDLGINQGDSPLHF. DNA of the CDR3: TGTGCCAGCAGCCAAGATCTTGGCATCAACCAGGGGGATTCACCCCTCCACTTT.

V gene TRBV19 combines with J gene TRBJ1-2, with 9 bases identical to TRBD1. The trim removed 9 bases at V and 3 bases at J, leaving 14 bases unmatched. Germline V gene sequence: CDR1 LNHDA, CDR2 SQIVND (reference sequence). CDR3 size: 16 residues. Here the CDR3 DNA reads TGTGCCAGCCAAGCGGGACAGGGCGACCTAGACTATGGCTACACCTTC. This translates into CASQAGQGDLDYGYTF.

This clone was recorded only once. CDR3 in amino acids: CASSQGGGSNQPQHF. The CDR3 nucleotides read TGTGCCAGCAGCCAAGGCGGGGGAAGCAATCAGCCCCAGCATTTT. J is TRBJ1-5 and V is TRBV3-1 (or the pseudogene TRBV3-2); possibly TRBD1 for D (5 bases). CDR1 and CDR2 from the germline V gene are LGHDT and YNNKEL (reference sequence). V was shortened by 1 base and J by 1 base, with 8 bases between the two germline ends. The CDR3 consists of 15 residues.

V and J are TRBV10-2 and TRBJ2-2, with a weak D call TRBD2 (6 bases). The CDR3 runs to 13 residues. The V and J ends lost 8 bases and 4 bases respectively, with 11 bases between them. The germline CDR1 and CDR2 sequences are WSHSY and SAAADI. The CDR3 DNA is TGCGCCAGCTGGCAGGGAGGCACCGGGGAGCTGTTTTTT. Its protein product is CASWQGGTGELFF.

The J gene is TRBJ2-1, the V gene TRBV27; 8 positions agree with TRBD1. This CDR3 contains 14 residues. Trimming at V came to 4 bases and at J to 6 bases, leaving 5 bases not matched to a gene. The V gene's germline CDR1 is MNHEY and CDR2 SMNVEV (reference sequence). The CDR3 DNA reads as TGTGCCAGCAGTTCGTCCGGACAGGGCAATGAGCAGTTCTTC. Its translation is CASSSSGQGNEQFF.

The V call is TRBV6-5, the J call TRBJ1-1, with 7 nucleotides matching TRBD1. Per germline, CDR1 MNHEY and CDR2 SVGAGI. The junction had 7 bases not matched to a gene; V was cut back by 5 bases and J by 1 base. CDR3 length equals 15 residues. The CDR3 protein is CASSIGTAGNTEAFF. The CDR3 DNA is TGTGCCAGCAGTATCGGGACAGCGGGGAACACTGAAGCTTTCTTT.

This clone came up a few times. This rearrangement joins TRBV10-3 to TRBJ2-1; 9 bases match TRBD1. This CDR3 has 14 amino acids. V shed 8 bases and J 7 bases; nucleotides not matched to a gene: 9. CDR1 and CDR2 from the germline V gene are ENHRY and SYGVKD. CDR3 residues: CAIARTGEVNEQFF. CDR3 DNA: TGTGCCATCGCCCGGACAGGGGAGGTTAATGAGCAGTTCTTC.

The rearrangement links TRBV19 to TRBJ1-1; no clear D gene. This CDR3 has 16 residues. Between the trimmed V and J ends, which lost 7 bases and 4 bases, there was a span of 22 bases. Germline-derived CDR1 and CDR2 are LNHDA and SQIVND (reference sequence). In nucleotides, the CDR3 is TGTGCCAGTACGGCAAGGGCGGATTACCGGGGCACTGAAGCTTTCTTT. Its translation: CASTARADYRGTEAFF.

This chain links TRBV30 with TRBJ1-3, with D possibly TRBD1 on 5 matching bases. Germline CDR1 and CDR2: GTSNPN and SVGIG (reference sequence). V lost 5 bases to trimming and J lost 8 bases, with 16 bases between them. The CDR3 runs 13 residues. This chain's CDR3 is CAWDPNTGDTIYF. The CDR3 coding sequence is TGTGCCTGGGATCCAAACACAGGCGACACCATATATTTT.

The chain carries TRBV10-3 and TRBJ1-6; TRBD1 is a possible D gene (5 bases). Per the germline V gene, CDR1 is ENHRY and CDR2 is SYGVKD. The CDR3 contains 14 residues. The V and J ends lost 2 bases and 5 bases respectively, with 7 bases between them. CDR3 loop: CAISEGGDNSPLHF. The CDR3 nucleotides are TGTGCCATCAGTGAGGGGGGGGATAATTCACCCCTCCACTTT.

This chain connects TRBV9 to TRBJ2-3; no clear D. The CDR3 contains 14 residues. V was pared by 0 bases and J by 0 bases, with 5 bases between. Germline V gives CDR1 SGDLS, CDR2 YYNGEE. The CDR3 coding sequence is TGTGCCAGCAGCGTAGATATCAGCACAGATACGCAGTATTTT. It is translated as CASSVDISTDTQYF.

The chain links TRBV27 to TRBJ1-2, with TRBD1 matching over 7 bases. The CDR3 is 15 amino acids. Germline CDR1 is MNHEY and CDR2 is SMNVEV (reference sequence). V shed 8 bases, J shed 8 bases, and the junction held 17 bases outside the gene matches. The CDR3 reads CASGMRDRAIGGYTF. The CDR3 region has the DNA TGTGCCAGCGGAATGAGAGACAGGGCTATAGGGGGCTACACCTTC.

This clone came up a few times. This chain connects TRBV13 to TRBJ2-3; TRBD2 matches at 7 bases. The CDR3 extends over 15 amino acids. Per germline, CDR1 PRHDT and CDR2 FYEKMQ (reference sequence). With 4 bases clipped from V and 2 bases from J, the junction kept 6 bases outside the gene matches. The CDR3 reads CASSSVGTNTDTQYF. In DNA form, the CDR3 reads TGTGCCAGCAGCTCGGTGGGGACTAACACAGATACGCAGTATTTT. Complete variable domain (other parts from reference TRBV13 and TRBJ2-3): AAGVIQSPRHLIKEKRETATLKCYPIPRHDTVYWYQQGPGQDPQFLISFYEKMQSDKGSIPDRFSAQQFSDYHSELNMSSLELGDSALYFCASSSVGTNTDTQYFGPGTRLTVL.

The CDR3 loop reads CASRGDRFTDTQYF. In DNA, the CDR3 is TGTGCCAGCAGAGGGGACAGGTTCACAGATACGCAGTATTTT. The J gene is TRBJ2-3, the V gene TRBV9, with 8 bases aligning to TRBD1. V was clipped by 5 bases and J by 2 bases; unmatched bases: 4. CDR1 and CDR2 (germline): SGDLS, YYNGEE. The CDR3 is 14 amino acids.